These 27 T cell receptor beta chains were all obtained from the same sample, sequenced in a study of blood T cell repertoires in COVID-19. Profiled with immunoSEQ multiplex PCR; TCRdb holds only in-frame clones, not every one. There are approximately 58,000 clones in the sample; 75% to 85% occur only once, and 5.6% lies in the top ten. The sample taken for sequencing was peripheral blood. The receptors come from a woman aged 60-75 years with acute or convalescent COVID-19.

The chain joins TRBV5-4 to TRBJ2-6; possible D gene TRBD1, 5 bases. The V gene lost 0 bases and the J gene lost 2 bases, with 6 bases spanning the gap. This CDR3 comprises 15 residues. Germline values: CDR1 SGHNT, CDR2 YYREEE (reference sequence). The CDR3 DNA follows: TGTGCCAGCAGCTTGGAGGGGACTGGGGCCAACGTCCTGACTTTC. Its translation: CASSLEGTGANVLTF.

The V and J genes are TRBV6-5 and TRBJ1-6, with no clear D. This CDR3 has 13 amino acids. Trimming took 4 bases from V and 6 from J, leaving 7 bases between them. Germline V CDR1 and CDR2: MNHEY, SVGAGI. CDR3 amino acids: CASSSGPNSPLHF. CDR3 nucleotide sequence: TGTGCCAGCAGTTCAGGCCCTAATTCACCCCTCCACTTT.

The CDR3 loop is CASSQTSGSYEQYF. The CDR3 DNA reads TGCGCCAGCAGCCAGACTAGCGGATCCTACGAGCAGTACTTC. The rearrangement links TRBV5-1 to TRBJ2-7; TRBD2 matches at 9 bases. Germline CDR1 and CDR2: SGHRS and YFSETQ. V lost 4 bases, J lost 1 base, and 3 bases stayed unmatched. The CDR3 consists of 14 residues.

This chain connects TRBV5-1 to TRBJ2-2, with 9 bases fitting TRBD2. Trimming took 3 bases from V and 2 from J; bases not matched to a gene: 2. The germline V gene encodes CDR1 SGHRS and CDR2 YFSETQ. The CDR3 is 15 residues long. CDR3 nucleotides: TGCGCCAGCAGCTCTAGCGGGGATAACACCGGGGAGCTGTTTTTT. Translated, it gives CASSSSGDNTGELFF. The variable domain in full, with the rest retrieved from reference TRBV5-1 and TRBJ2-2, is KAGVTQTPRYLIKTRGQQVTLSCSPISGHRSVSWYQQTPGQGLQFLFEYFSETQRNKGNFPGRFSGRQFSNSRSEMNVSTLELGDSALYLCASSSSGDNTGELFFGEGSRLTVL.

The CDR3 reads CASSYSPGSEQYF. The CDR3, as DNA: TGTGCCAGCAGTTACTCACCAGGGTCCGAGCAGTACTTC. The rearrangement joins TRBV6-5 to TRBJ2-7; TRBD1 might be the D (5 bases). CDR1 and CDR2 (germline): MNHEY, SVGAGI. This CDR3 comprises 13 residues. V lost 0 bases and J lost 6, with 9 bases in between.

CDR3 sequence: CASSSQGQGNTEAFF. In DNA form, the CDR3 reads TGCGCCAGCAGCTCGCAGGGACAGGGGAACACTGAAGCTTTCTTT. The J gene is TRBJ1-1, the V gene TRBV5-1, with 9 bases that match TRBD1. This CDR3 contains 15 residues. After removal of 3 bases from V and 1 base from J, the junction contained 4 bases not matched to a gene. The germline CDR1 and CDR2 sequences are SGHRS and YFSETQ. The complete variable domain, with remaining parts taken from reference TRBV5-1 and TRBJ1-1, reads KAGVTQTPRYLIKTRGQQVTLSCSPISGHRSVSWYQQTPGQGLQFLFEYFSETQRNKGNFPGRFSGRQFSNSRSEMNVSTLELGDSALYLCASSSQGQGNTEAFFGQGTRLTVV.

This sequence joins TRBV5-1 and TRBJ2-3; TRBD2 matches 9 bases. Germline-derived CDR1 and CDR2 are SGHRS and YFSETQ. The CDR3 is 17 residues long. V gave up 0 bases and J gave up 1 base; unmatched junction bases: 6. CDR3 coding DNA: TGCGCCAGCAGCTTGGCAGCAGTAGCGGGGGGCACAGATACGCAGTATTTT. Translation gives CASSLAAVAGGTDTQYF.

Written as DNA, the CDR3 is TGTGCCAGCAGCTTAGCCGGGACAGGGAAGGAGACCCAGTACTTC. It translates to CASSLAGTGKETQYF. The chain links TRBV7-2 to TRBJ2-5; 9 nucleotides align to TRBD1. The CDR3 contains 15 residues. The junction had 4 bases not matched to a gene; V was cut back by 0 bases and J by 5 bases. The germline V gene encodes CDR1 SGHTA and CDR2 FQGNSA.

The genes are TRBV10-2 and TRBJ2-3, with 12 bases that match TRBD2. The germline CDR1 and CDR2 sequences are WSHSY and SAAADI. The V gene end was trimmed by 2 bases and the J gene end by 8 bases; junction bases not matched to a gene: 8. This CDR3 is built from 16 residues. CDR3 in amino acids: CASSEGSTSGGGTQYF. The CDR3 DNA reads TGCGCCAGCAGTGAGGGTTCGACTAGCGGGGGTGGTACGCAGTATTTT.

The J gene is TRBJ2-7, the V gene TRBV6-5; a weak D match, TRBD2 (5 bases). V was shortened by 7 bases and J by 5 bases, with 18 bases between the two germline ends. Germline V CDR1 and CDR2: MNHEY, SVGAGI. This CDR3 region has 14 residues. CDR3 loop: CASTQLSGSHEQYF. The CDR3, as DNA: TGTGCCAGCACCCAGTTGTCTGGGAGCCACGAGCAGTACTTC.

The chain is built from TRBV2 and TRBJ2-7; D gene ambiguous. The CDR3 covers 11 residues. CDR1 SNHLY and CDR2 FYNNEI come from the germline V gene. Trimming took off 6 bases at V and 6 bases at J, with 9 bases between the two ends. In DNA, the CDR3 is TGTGCCAGCAGGGGTCAGGTCGAGCAGTACTTC. The encoded protein is CASRGQVEQYF.

The V and J genes are TRBV15 and TRBJ2-7; D is ambiguous. The CDR3 has 11 residues. Germline loops: CDR1 LNHNV, CDR2 YYDKDF (reference sequence). The ends were cut back, 4 bases at V and 4 bases at J, with 5 bases in the middle. The DNA of the CDR3 is TGTGCCACCAGCAACAATTACGAGCAGTACTTC. Encoded protein: CATSNNYEQYF.

Concerning this clone itself: At one boundary the junction diverges from the germline segment, which might be a read error. Here the CDR3 DNA reads TGTGCCAGCACCGGGGATCACGGTGTCCCCCTATTC. Its protein product is CASTGDHGVPLF. The chain recombines TRBV12-3 or TRBV12-4 with TRBJ2-4; possible D gene TRBD2, 5 bases. The CDR3 totals 12 residues.

This clone was recorded only once. The chain employs TRBV3-1 (or the pseudogene TRBV3-2) and TRBJ2-3, with 12 bases fitting TRBD2. The CDR3 loop spans 16 amino acids. V lost 4 bases and J lost 3; bases outside the gene matches: 5. CDR1 is LGHDT, CDR2 YNNKEL, per germline (reference sequence). CDR3 region: CASSRLAGAKTDTQYF. CDR3 sequence (DNA): TGTGCCAGCAGCCGACTAGCGGGGGCAAAGACAGATACGCAGTATTTT.

The gene calls are TRBV3-1 (or the pseudogene TRBV3-2) and TRBJ1-6; 7 nucleotides align to TRBD1. From germline, CDR1 is LGHDT and CDR2 YNNKEL (reference sequence). The CDR3 contains 13 residues. Losses at the gene ends were 1 base for V and 9 bases for J; bases not matched to a gene: 0. CDR3 protein: CASSQAGGSPLHF. CDR3 DNA: TGTGCCAGCAGCCAAGCAGGGGGTTCACCCCTCCACTTT.

This clone is a singleton in its sample. The V gene is TRBV24-1, the J gene TRBJ2-1; TRBD2 agrees at 16 bases. V shed 3 bases, J shed 12 bases, and the junction held 10 bases outside the gene matches. In germline, CDR1 is KGHDR, CDR2 SFDVKD. This CDR3 is built from 17 residues. CDR3 in amino acids: CATSDAPGTSGGAGQFF. CDR3 sequence (DNA): TGTGCCACCAGTGATGCGCCGGGGACTAGCGGGGGGGCTGGGCAGTTCTTC.

This clone turned up a few times. CDR3 amino acids: CASSQIWEVAGTDTQYF. The CDR3 DNA sequence: TGCGCCAGCAGCCAAATCTGGGAGGTAGCGGGCACAGATACGCAGTATTTT. This chain uses TRBV4-1 with TRBJ2-3; D is possibly TRBD2 (6 bases). The V end was cut by 2 bases, the J end by 1 base, with 16 bases between. Germline CDR1 reads MGHRA; CDR2 reads YSYEKL. The CDR3 has 17 residues.

V is TRBV7-9 and J is TRBJ2-3, with TRBD2 as a possible D gene (5 bases). The V end was cut by 7 bases, the J end by 4 bases, with 12 bases between. The germline V gene has CDR1 SEHNR and CDR2 FQNEAQ (reference sequence). This CDR3 contains 13 residues. CDR3 region: CASTWGEADTQYF. For the CDR3, the DNA is TGTGCCAGCACCTGGGGAGAGGCAGATACGCAGTATTTT.

The rearrangement joins TRBV9 to TRBJ2-1; 9 bases match TRBD2. The CDR3 totals 16 residues. V shed 0 bases, J shed 6 bases, and the junction held 7 bases outside the gene matches. The germline gives CDR1 SGDLS, CDR2 YYNGEE. CDR3 in DNA: TGTGCCAGCAGCGTAGTAGGTAGCGGGGGTGGCAATGAGCAGTTCTTC. As protein: CASSVVGSGGGNEQFF.

The chain combines TRBV6-1 with TRBJ2-4, with TRBD2 matching over 8 bases. Germline CDR1 reads MNHNS; CDR2 reads SASEGT. The CDR3 spans 14 residues. V lost 3 bases and J lost 7; bases outside the gene matches: 5. The CDR3 loop reads CASSERGAPNIQYF. CDR3 nucleotides: TGTGCCAGCAGTGAGCGGGGGGCGCCGAACATTCAGTACTTC.

The gene calls are TRBV20-1 and TRBJ1-4; D is possibly TRBD1 (5 bases). This CDR3 has 16 residues. Trimming cost V 3 bases and J 3 bases, with 17 bases left between them. Germline V gene lookup returns CDR1 DFQATT and CDR2 SNEGSKA (reference sequence). CDR3 in amino acids: CSASPSGGVANEKLFF. The DNA for the CDR3 is TGCAGTGCTAGTCCCTCGGGAGGGGTGGCTAATGAAAAACTGTTTTTT.

In the case of this clone: The same CDR3 is also encoded by other DNA sequences in this sample. The chain is built from TRBV5-1 and TRBJ1-1, with 7 bases lining up with TRBD1. V was pared by 4 bases and J by 2 bases, with 5 bases of the junction left unmatched. From germline, CDR1 is SGHRS and CDR2 YFSETQ. The CDR3 consists of 14 residues. The CDR3: CASSRGQSNTEAFF. The DNA of the CDR3 is TGCGCCAGCAGCAGGGGACAGTCCAACACTGAAGCTTTCTTT. The variable domain in full, completed from reference TRBV5-1 and TRBJ1-1, reads KAGVTQTPRYLIKTRGQQVTLSCSPISGHRSVSWYQQTPGQGLQFLFEYFSETQRNKGNFPGRFSGRQFSNSRSEMNVSTLELGDSALYLCASSRGQSNTEAFFGQGTRLTVV.

The chain carries TRBV3-1 (or the pseudogene TRBV3-2) and TRBJ1-2; 9 bases match TRBD1. Germline CDR1 reads LGHDT; CDR2 reads YNNKEL (reference sequence). After removal of 0 bases from V and 8 bases from J, the junction contained 13 bases not matched to a gene. The CDR3 length is 17 residues. DNA of the CDR3: TGTGCCAGCAGCCAAGATCTCCGGACAGGGGATAGGAGGGGCTACACCTTC. Translated: CASSQDLRTGDRRGYTF.

The chain employs TRBV9 and TRBJ2-1; a possible D gene is TRBD1 (5 bases). Looked up from germline, CDR1 is SGDLS and CDR2 is YYNGEE. The CDR3 length is 13 residues. V was pared by 0 bases and J by 9 bases, with 10 bases between. The CDR3 loop reads CASSVALQAEQFF. DNA of the CDR3: TGTGCCAGCAGCGTAGCTTTACAGGCTGAGCAGTTCTTC.

CDR3 protein: CAIRERGGHTGELFF. CDR3 DNA: TGTGCCATCAGGGAGAGGGGGGGCCACACCGGGGAGCTGTTTTTT. The chain links TRBV10-3 to TRBJ2-2; D possibly corresponds to TRBD2 (7 bases). V shed 6 bases and J shed 3 bases, with 14 bases lying between them. Germline CDR1 and CDR2: ENHRY and SYGVKD. The CDR3 contains 15 residues.

The chain links TRBV7-8 to TRBJ2-4, with D possibly being TRBD1 (6 bases). The germline V and J ends were trimmed by 5 bases and 1 base, with 15 bases remaining between them. Germline CDR1 SGHVS, CDR2 FQNEAQ. CDR3 size: 16 residues. CDR3 amino acids: CASSPRGGRAKNIQYF. The CDR3 region has the DNA TGTGCCAGCAGCCCCCGAGGGGGAAGGGCCAAAAACATTCAGTACTTC.

J is TRBJ2-3 and V is TRBV11-3; TRBD2 aligns across 9 bases. The CDR3 length is 15 residues. Trimming took 3 bases from V and 0 from J; bases not matched to a gene: 1. The germline gives CDR1 SGHNT, CDR2 YENEEA. The CDR3 here is CASSLRGGSTDTQYF. CDR3 sequence (DNA): TGTGCCAGCAGCTTGCGGGGGGGGAGCACAGATACGCAGTATTTT.